The next 20 T cell receptor beta chains were all read from a single sample in a study of metastatic and nonmetastatic thyroid tumors. Each patient came to thyroid surgery without any prior treatment (of any kind). TCRdb reanalyzed the PCR reads with MiXCR. The repertoire holds about 89,000 clones, with approximately 13% as singletons. The specimen was tumor tissue. All receptors come from a female donor with papillary thyroid cancer or a benign thyroid nodule (not recorded which). Some clones in this sample may be carry-over from other donors' samples.

The sample holds many counts of this clone. The chain is built from TRBV11-2 and TRBJ2-6; possibly TRBD1 or TRBD2 for D (6 bases each). The CDR3 covers 20 residues. Germline V gene lookup returns CDR1 SGHAT and CDR2 FQNNGV. Trimming took off 1 base at V and 0 bases at J, with 19 bases between the two ends. The CDR3 DNA follows: TGTGCCAGCAGCTTAGTTCCCGGGGGCAATGTTCGCTCTGGGGCCAACGTCCTGACTTTC. It codes for CASSLVPGGNVRSGANVLTF.

This clone was seen a few times. The chain recombines TRBV6-1 with TRBJ2-7; 13 bases agree with TRBD2. After removal of 8 bases from V and 5 bases from J, the junction contained 6 bases not matched to a gene. Germline CDR1 MNHNS, CDR2 SASEGT. The CDR3 is 14 amino acids. The CDR3 nucleotides are TGTGCCAGCGTCACTAGCGGGGGGGCACACGAGCAGTACTTC. Translating gives CASVTSGGAHEQYF.

A word on this clone: The junction does not match germline at one end; this may be a read error. This chain connects TRBV2 to TRBJ2-7; possible D gene TRBD1, 6 bases. The germline V gene encodes CDR1 SNHLY and CDR2 FYNNEI. CDR3 size: 14 residues. CDR3 loop: CASSRDKISYDQYF. The DNA of the CDR3 is TGTGCCAGCAGCCGGGACAAAATCTCCTACGATCAGTACTTC. Together with reference TRBV2 and TRBJ2-7, the CDR3 gives the full variable domain: EPEVTQTPSHQVTQMGQEVILRCVPISNHLYFYWYRQILGQKVEFLVSFYNNEISEKSEIFDDQFSVERPDGSNFTLKIRSTKLEDSAMYFCASSRDKISYDQYFGPGTRLTVT.

At least ten counts were recorded for this clone. The chain employs TRBV11-2 and TRBJ1-2; D may be TRBD1 (5 bases). Trimming took off 6 bases at V and 3 bases at J, with 17 bases between the two ends. The CDR3 contains 15 residues. In germline, CDR1 is SGHAT, CDR2 FQNNGV. CDR3 amino acids: CASRSPGFGDYGYTF. In DNA, the CDR3 is TGTGCCAGCAGGTCCCCAGGGTTTGGTGACTATGGCTACACCTTC.

This clone was observed at least ten times. As DNA, the CDR3 is TGTGCCATCAGTCATCCCAATCAGCCCCAGCATTTT. Its protein product is CAISHPNQPQHF. J is TRBJ1-5 and V is TRBV10-3; no clear D gene. Per germline, CDR1 ENHRY and CDR2 SYGVKD. This CDR3 is built from 12 residues. V was trimmed by 5 bases and J by 3 bases, leaving 5 bases between them.

At least ten counts were recorded for this clone. The chain couples TRBV5-1 to TRBJ2-4; no clear D gene. The germline V and J ends were trimmed by 0 bases and 7 bases, with 8 bases remaining between them. Germline V gene lookup returns CDR1 SGHRS and CDR2 YFSETQ. The CDR3 spans 13 residues. The CDR3 protein is CASSLDQNNIQYF. The CDR3, as DNA: TGCGCCAGCAGCTTGGACCAAAACAACATTCAGTACTTC.

This clone was recorded many times. A much larger clone sits a single nucleotide away, making a read error possible. CDR3 region: CASNSRSGPSYEQCF. CDR3 coding DNA: TGTGCCAGCAACTCCAGGAGCGGACCCTCCTACGAGCAGTGCTTC. This chain connects TRBV27 to TRBJ2-7; tentative D call: TRBD2 (5 bases). This CDR3 is 15 amino acids long. Germline V gene data show CDR1 as MNHEY and CDR2 as SMNVEV (reference sequence).

This clone was detected many times. Other DNA sequences in this sample translate to the same CDR3. This chain connects TRBV29-1 to TRBJ2-1; 7 bases map to TRBD2. The J segment lost 9 bases and the V segment lost 6 bases, leaving 5 bases of the junction unmatched. CDR1 SQVTM and CDR2 ANQGSEA come from the germline V gene. The CDR3 runs 11 residues. The CDR3 sequence: CSVRTRAEQFF. In DNA, the CDR3 is TGCAGCGTCCGGACTAGAGCTGAGCAGTTCTTC.

This clone showed up many times. The rearrangement joins TRBV5-6 to TRBJ2-2, with 7 bases lining up with TRBD2. The CDR3 length is 15 residues. The junction had 6 bases not matched to a gene; V was cut back by 2 bases and J by 5 bases. Germline CDR1 is SGHDT and CDR2 is YYEEEE. CDR3: CASSFQREGTGELFF. CDR3 nucleotide sequence: TGTGCCAGCAGCTTCCAGCGGGAAGGGACCGGGGAGCTGTTTTTT.

A remark on this clone: A read error may be the cause here, since a much bigger clone is one base away. The chain uses TRBV30 and TRBJ2-3; D not resolved. The CDR3 sequence is 14 residues long. V was clipped by 2 bases and J by 4 bases, with 13 bases between them. In germline, CDR1 is GTSNPN, CDR2 SVGIG (reference sequence). CDR3 sequence reads: CAWSSHSFADTQYF. The CDR3 nucleotides are TGTGCCTGGAGTTCGCATAGCTTCGCAGATACGCAGTATTTT.

For this clone: The identical CDR3 is also encoded by other nucleotide sequences in the sample. The chain has TRBV5-4 and TRBJ1-4; D is unresolved. This CDR3 has 12 amino acids. Germline V gives CDR1 SGHNT, CDR2 YYREEE (reference sequence). V lost 4 bases to trimming and J lost 8 bases, with 9 bases between them. The CDR3 protein is CASSKENEKLFF. The CDR3 DNA reads TGTGCCAGCAGCAAGGAGAACGAAAAACTGTTTTTT.

This clone turned up a few times. The genes are TRBV6-1 and TRBJ2-3, with D uncertain. CDR1 and CDR2 (germline): MNHNS, SASEGT. V was pared by 7 bases and J by 2 bases, with 10 bases between. There are 13 residues in the CDR3. The CDR3 here is CASTVRPTDTQYF. DNA for the CDR3: TGTGCCAGCACAGTGCGTCCCACAGATACGCAGTATTTT.

This clone was detected many times. The chain recombines TRBV6-2 or TRBV6-3 with TRBJ2-3; D unresolved. The CDR3 has 12 residues. Between the trimmed V and J ends, which lost 5 bases and 2 bases, there was a span of 5 bases. Germline CDR1 and CDR2: MNHEY and SVGEGT. The CDR3 reads CASSPITDTQYF. The CDR3 DNA sequence: TGTGCCAGCAGTCCTATCACAGATACGCAGTATTTT.

This clone was recorded at least ten times. The chain employs TRBV9 and TRBJ1-2; D is perhaps TRBD1 (5 bases). Germline assignment: CDR1 SGDLS and CDR2 YYNGEE. The V end was cut by 5 bases, the J end by 1 base, with 15 bases between. The CDR3 loop spans 15 amino acids. The CDR3 is CASRRGLQINYGYTF. The DNA for the CDR3 is TGTGCCAGCAGGAGGGGACTACAGATTAACTATGGCTACACCTTC.

The gene calls are TRBV5-7 and TRBJ1-4; 8 nucleotides line up with TRBD1. TRBV5-7 is an ORF, and what it does is uncertain. With V trimmed by 3 bases and J by 1 base, 2 bases remained unmatched. The CDR3 sequence is 15 residues long. The CDR3 nucleotides read TGTGCCAGCAGCTCAGGACAGGGAACTAATGAAAAACTGTTTTTT. This codes for CASSSGQGTNEKLFF.

This clone was seen repeatedly, ten times or more. Here the CDR3 reads CSASRGADTQYF. CDR3 sequence (DNA): TGCAGTGCTAGTAGAGGGGCAGATACGCAGTATTTT. V is TRBV20-1 and J is TRBJ2-3; D may correspond to TRBD1 or TRBD2 (5 bases each). Germline CDR1 is DFQATT and CDR2 is SNEGSKA (reference sequence). Trimming pared 3 bases from V and 4 bases from J, leaving 8 bases between. CDR3 size: 12 residues.

This clone was observed at least ten times. V and J are TRBV20-1 and TRBJ2-1, with D tentatively TRBD2 (5 bases). The length of the CDR3 is 11 residues. Germline CDR1 reads DFQATT; CDR2 reads SNEGSKA (reference sequence). For the CDR3, the DNA is TGCACCCGCGAGGGAGTTGATTGGCAGTTCTTC. Protein: CTREGVDWQFF.

As for this clone: The junction shows a germline mismatch at one end, possibly a read error. This same CDR3 is encoded by further DNA sequences in the sample. J is TRBJ2-7 and V is TRBV5-6; possibly TRBD1 for D (6 bases). This CDR3 is built from 16 residues. Germline V gene lookup returns CDR1 SGHDT and CDR2 YYEEEE. The CDR3 reads CASNLGPDRSTYEQYF. CDR3 in DNA: TGTGCCAGCAACTTGGGACCTGACAGGTCAACCTACGAGCAGTACTTC.

This clone turned up a few times. The chain has TRBV18 and TRBJ2-5; TRBD1 matches 10 bases. Germline V lookup: CDR1 KGHSH, CDR2 LQKENI. Trimming removed 3 bases from V and 7 bases from J; junction bases left unmatched: 5. This CDR3 contains 14 residues. The CDR3 sequence is CASSPTGGKGTQYF. The CDR3 DNA sequence: TGTGCCAGCTCACCGACAGGGGGCAAGGGGACCCAGTACTTC.

This clone was counted at least ten times. This rearrangement joins TRBV12-3 or TRBV12-4 to TRBJ2-7; 9 nucleotides agree with TRBD1. J lost 4 bases, V lost 5 bases, and 3 bases had no gene match. The CDR3 is made up of 13 amino acids. The chain's CDR3 is CASSTGGGYEQYF. The CDR3 nucleotides read TGTGCCAGCAGTACAGGGGGCGGGTACGAGCAGTACTTC.